This TCR beta chain appears in the sequencing data of a study of blood T cell repertoires in COVID-19. Study-level background: Italy, Spain and the United States were the sources of the convalescent and acute COVID-19 samples.

How the authors handled the data: Nucleated cell number was recorded as an estimate derived from reference gene primer amplification. Here immunoSEQ multiplex PCR was the method, and the copy in TCRdb shows in-frame clones only, minus some. V and J calls and clone size follow that table, whereas D and trimming were derived from the DNA. Of 170,000 or so clones in the sample, roughly 80% were seen once. Germline loops: CDR1 SGHRS, CDR2 YFSETQ. This CDR3 region has 15 residues. J was trimmed by 0 bases and V by 4 bases; bases with no gene match: 3. Seattle-derived patients entered the study during active infection and were followed longitudinally.

This clonotype was obtained from a woman in her 70s with COVID-19, enrolled during active disease. The specimen was peripheral blood. The chain joins TRBV5-1 to TRBJ2-3; 9 positions agree with TRBD2. CDR3 sequence: CASSPSGASTDTQYF. DNA of the CDR3: TGCGCCAGCAGCCCTAGCGGGGCTAGCACAGATACGCAGTATTTT.